This T cell receptor (beta chain) is drawn from a study of OX40 agonist ivuxolimab in advanced cancers. Measured with immunoSEQ multiplex PCR; TCRdb has only the in-frame clones, and not every one. This sample carries 60,000 to 100,000 clones, around 92% of them seen once, and the ten largest clones take approximately 0.5%. Points from the study as a whole: Antigen specificity of clonally expanded peripheral T cells was not established.

Peripheral blood came from all dose cohorts at three timepoints. Note on this clone: Antigen unknown.

CDR1 is PRHDT and CDR2 is FYEKMQ in the germline V gene (reference sequence). The V end lost 1 base, the J end lost 0 bases, and 10 bases lay between the germline ends. The CDR3 totals 15 residues. This chain joins TRBV13 and TRBJ2-7, with D unclear. The sequence was collected from an adult with an advanced solid tumor such as melanoma, head and neck, liver or kidney cancer. The source material was CD4+ or CD8+ T cells sorted from blood, sampled in a trial of the OX40 agonist ivuxolimab. The CDR3 DNA is TGTGCCAGCAGCTTAGACCCGATTAACTCCTACGAGCAGTACTTC. Amino acids: CASSLDPINSYEQYF.